Below, 28 T cell receptor beta chains from the same sample are listed, as sequenced in a study of regulatory T cells in long-lasting Graves disease. Stated time point: newly diagnosed GD, antithyroid drugs for less than 3 months. Following extraction of RNA from PBMCs, that RNA was used to make the TCR library. According to the study, TCR beta libraries were built with iRepertoire HTBI primers and CDR3-region Arm-PCR. One entry per CDR3 protein results from TCRdb running MiXCR on the multiplex PCR reads. The repertoire holds roughly 400,000 distinct CDR3 sequences, with around 17% as singletons. This sample also belongs to another study, concerning T cells in Graves' hyperthyroidism and ophthalmopathy.

The sequenced sample was peripheral blood mononuclear cells (PBMCs), obtained at new diagnosis, from a patient treated with antithyroid drugs. Source of these receptors: a woman aged 18-29 years with Graves disease.

J is TRBJ2-1 and V is TRBV7-2; 10 bases are a match to TRBD2. Trimming took 5 bases from V and 9 from J; bases not matched to a gene: 10. The length of the CDR3 is 15 residues. Germline values: CDR1 SGHTA, CDR2 FQGNSA. CDR3 sequence: CASSLSSRLAGEQFF. DNA of the CDR3: TGTGCCAGCAGCCTTTCGTCGAGACTAGCGGGTGAGCAGTTCTTC.

This clonotype was detected ten times or more. The genes are TRBV6-5 and TRBJ1-6, with 10 bases aligning to TRBD1. V shed 0 bases and J 8 bases; nucleotides not matched to a gene: 1. Germline-derived CDR1 and CDR2 are MNHEY and SVGAGI. The CDR3 consists of 15 residues. CDR3 amino acids: CASSYSGTGDSPLHF. The CDR3 region has the DNA TGTGCCAGCAGTTACTCGGGGACAGGGGATTCACCCCTCCACTTT.

Many counts were recorded for this clonotype. This chain links TRBV7-3 with TRBJ2-5, with D uncertain. Germline V gene sequence: CDR1 SGHTA, CDR2 FQGTGA. V was trimmed by 4 bases and J by 4 bases, leaving 10 bases between them. The CDR3 runs 13 residues. The CDR3 DNA reads TGTGCCAGCAGCTCCCCCCACTCAGAGACCCAGTACTTC. It is translated as CASSSPHSETQYF.

The V gene is TRBV7-8, the J gene TRBJ1-1, with 9 bases fitting TRBD1. Trimming took 1 base from V and 3 from J; bases not matched to a gene: 3. CDR1 and CDR2 (germline): SGHVS, FQNEAQ. The CDR3 extends over 15 amino acids. This CDR3 is CASSLGDRVYTEAFF. The CDR3 region has the DNA TGTGCCAGCAGCTTAGGGGACAGGGTCTACACTGAAGCTTTCTTT.

Comments on this clonotype: Since a much larger clone is just one base distant, this may be a read error. The CDR3 here is CSANPRETLTNYGYTF. The CDR3 bases are TGCAGTGCTAACCCACGGGAGACGTTAACTAACTATGGCTACACCTTC. This chain uses TRBV20-1 with TRBJ1-2; D remains unclear. Germline V gene lookup returns CDR1 DFQATT and CDR2 SNEGSKA (reference sequence). The length of the CDR3 is 16 residues. Trimming stripped 4 bases from V and 0 bases from J, with 18 bases between.

This clonotype has a count of ten or more. V gene TRBV7-2 combines with J gene TRBJ2-5; D might be TRBD1 (5 bases). CDR1 and CDR2 from the germline V gene are SGHTA and FQGNSA. The germline V and J ends were trimmed by 0 bases and 5 bases, with 13 bases remaining between them. This CDR3 comprises 15 residues. The CDR3 here is CASSLAHGSGETQYF. The CDR3 nucleotides read TGTGCCAGCAGCTTAGCGCACGGGTCAGGGGAGACCCAGTACTTC.

This clonotype was seen many times. The V gene is TRBV28, the J gene TRBJ1-5; unclear D gene. Trimming pared 6 bases from V and 1 base from J, leaving 13 bases between. The CDR3 covers 15 residues. Germline V gives CDR1 MDHEN, CDR2 SYDVKM. The CDR3 is CASSPSGRSNQPQHF. The CDR3 nucleotides read TGTGCCAGCAGCCCTTCCGGGAGAAGCAATCAGCCCCAGCATTTT.

Many counts were recorded for this clonotype. The rearrangement joins TRBV18 to TRBJ2-1; TRBD2 aligns across 10 bases. After removal of 1 base from V and 7 bases from J, the junction contained 7 bases not matched to a gene. Germline V gene lookup returns CDR1 KGHSH and CDR2 LQKENI. This CDR3 is 16 amino acids long. CDR3 sequence: CASSPLSSGSGNEQFF. The DNA for the CDR3 is TGTGCCAGCTCACCACTTTCTAGCGGGAGTGGTAATGAGCAGTTCTTC.

This clonotype appeared a few times. This chain links TRBV5-1 with TRBJ2-7; no definite D call. CDR1 is SGHRS, CDR2 YFSETQ, per germline. The CDR3 sequence is 15 residues long. Trimming took 4 bases from V and 7 from J, leaving 21 bases between them. In DNA, the CDR3 is TGCGCCAGCAGCCTGCGGTGGGGTCCCCCTGAAGAGCAGTACTTC. Amino acids: CASSLRWGPPEEQYF.

This clonotype has just a few counts. The V gene is TRBV15, the J gene TRBJ2-3, with a tentative D call TRBD2 (6 bases). CDR1 and CDR2 from the germline V gene are LNHNV and YYDKDF (reference sequence). CDR3 length: 17 amino acids. V shed 5 bases and J shed 7 bases, with 25 bases lying between them. CDR3 residues: CATSPAGIARDGNTQYF. The CDR3 nucleotides read TGTGCCACCAGCCCCGCAGGTATCGCGCGGGATGGTAATACGCAGTATTTT.

This clonotype was recorded at least ten times. The CDR3 nucleotides are TGTGCCAGCTCACCACAGTCTCTGGGGGTGAACACTGAAGCTTTCTTT. Translating gives CASSPQSLGVNTEAFF. The chain joins TRBV18 to TRBJ1-1; D possibly corresponds to TRBD1 (5 bases). Germline-derived CDR1 and CDR2 are KGHSH and LQKENI. V lost 1 base, J lost 0 bases, and 12 bases lay in between. The CDR3 consists of 16 residues.

The chain joins TRBV6-1 to TRBJ1-3; D is unresolved. Germline loops: CDR1 MNHNS, CDR2 SASEGT. This CDR3 region has 11 residues. Trimming pared 5 bases from V and 4 bases from J, leaving 3 bases between. DNA for the CDR3: TGTGCCAGCAGTAAGGGAAACACCATATATTTT. It codes for CASSKGNTIYF.

The chain couples TRBV9 to TRBJ2-7, with D hard to call. Germline V CDR1 and CDR2: SGDLS, YYNGEE. V lost 3 bases, J lost 7 bases, and 20 bases lay in between. This CDR3 has 15 residues. The CDR3 nucleotides read TGTGCCAGCAGCGCCCGGGCCATCCTTCGCGATGAGCAGTACTTC. Its translation: CASSARAILRDEQYF.

The gene calls are TRBV7-9 and TRBJ2-1; 14 bases are shared with TRBD2. J was trimmed by 7 bases and V by 5 bases; bases with no gene match: 7. This CDR3 spans 16 amino acids. Germline-derived CDR1 and CDR2 are SEHNR and FQNEAQ (reference sequence). The CDR3 region has the DNA TGTGCCAGCAGCCAGGGACTAGCGGGAGTCCAGAATGAGCAGTTCTTC. Translation gives CASSQGLAGVQNEQFF.

This clonotype has ten or more counts. The chain carries TRBV27 and TRBJ2-7, with no clear D. Germline assignment: CDR1 MNHEY and CDR2 SMNVEV (reference sequence). This CDR3 spans 14 amino acids. V was clipped by 0 bases and J by 2 bases, with 8 bases between them. The CDR3 nucleotides are TGTGCCAGCAGTTTATCCATTGGAGCCTACGAGCAGTACTTC. This gives the protein CASSLSIGAYEQYF.

This clonotype was seen at least ten times. The chain carries TRBV30 and TRBJ1-4; possibly TRBD1 for D (6 bases). The CDR3 covers 15 residues. V shed 3 bases and J shed 4 bases, with 15 bases lying between them. Germline CDR1 and CDR2: GTSNPN and SVGIG (reference sequence). CDR3 coding DNA: TGTGCCTGGAGAATGAGGGGGAGGGGTAATGAAAAACTGTTTTTT. This translates into CAWRMRGRGNEKLFF. The complete variable domain, with remaining parts taken from reference TRBV30 and TRBJ1-4, reads SQTIHQWPATLVQPVGSPLSLECTVEGTSNPNLYWYRQAAGRGLQLLFYSVGIGQISSEVPQNLSASRPQDRQFILSSKKLLLSDSGFYLCAWRMRGRGNEKLFFGSGTQLSVL.

There are many counts of this clonotype. This chain links TRBV20-1 with TRBJ2-1; 8 nucleotides match TRBD2. CDR1 and CDR2 from the germline V gene are DFQATT and SNEGSKA (reference sequence). V trimming: 1 base; J trimming: 7 bases; junction bases outside the gene matches: 12. This CDR3 is 16 amino acids long. The CDR3 DNA sequence: TGCAGTGCTAGAGTTACCGGGAGGGCCTTAGTTAATGAGCAGTTCTTC. Protein sequence: CSARVTGRALVNEQFF.

This clonotype has a count of ten or more. The chain combines TRBV10-2 with TRBJ2-5, with D unclear. The CDR3 consists of 15 residues. Trimming pared 0 bases from V and 5 bases from J, leaving 13 bases between. Germline V lookup: CDR1 WSHSY, CDR2 SAAADI. The CDR3 sequence: CASSESGVNRETQYF. The CDR3 nucleotides are TGCGCCAGCAGTGAGTCCGGAGTGAACCGGGAGACCCAGTACTTC.

This clonotype was observed at least ten times. This rearrangement joins TRBV6-9 to TRBJ2-5; 9 bases are a match to TRBD1. Losses at the gene ends were 3 bases for V and 0 bases for J; bases not matched to a gene: 2. Germline assignment: CDR1 MNHGY and CDR2 SVAAGI. This CDR3 spans 15 amino acids. The CDR3, as DNA: TGTGCCAGCAGTTACACAGGGGGCTACCAAGAGACCCAGTACTTC. It is translated as CASSYTGGYQETQYF.

The chain recombines TRBV27 with TRBJ2-7, with D possibly TRBD1 on 5 matching bases. V was pared by 5 bases and J by 2 bases, with 10 bases between. The germline CDR1 and CDR2 sequences are MNHEY and SMNVEV (reference sequence). CDR3 length equals 13 residues. The CDR3 is CASSPLQAYEQYF. CDR3 nucleotides: TGTGCCAGCAGTCCACTACAGGCCTACGAGCAGTACTTC.

This clonotype was seen ten or more times. The chain joins TRBV7-3 to TRBJ2-3; no definite D call. Trimming stripped 0 bases from V and 8 bases from J, with 18 bases between. The CDR3 runs 16 residues. Germline V gene data show CDR1 as SGHTA and CDR2 as FQGTGA. The CDR3 DNA is TGTGCCAGCAGCTTAACGTACGATAAGGGTAGTGGTACGCAGTATTTT. Residues: CASSLTYDKGSGTQYF.

This clonotype was seen repeatedly, ten times or more. This sequence joins TRBV7-2 and TRBJ2-1, with a weak D call TRBD1 (6 bases). The V gene's germline CDR1 is SGHTA and CDR2 FQGNSA. There are 15 residues in the CDR3. Trimming took off 5 bases at V and 6 bases at J, with 17 bases between the two ends. The CDR3 DNA reads TGTGCCAGCAGCAAGAGGGGGTGGGTGGGCAATGAGCAGTTCTTC. Its translation: CASSKRGWVGNEQFF.

This clonotype was seen only a few times. This likely comes from a read error, as the CDR3 has no conserved phenylalanine or tryptophan at its end. The gene calls are TRBV6-2 or TRBV6-3 and TRBJ1-1, with TRBD1 matching over 7 bases. The V segment lost 0 bases and the J segment 3 bases; nucleotides outside the gene matches: 1. This CDR3 is built from 14 residues. Looked up from germline, CDR1 is MNHEY and CDR2 is SVGEGT. CDR3 DNA sequence: TGTGCCAGCAGTTACTCTACAGGGGACACTGAAGCTTTCTTA. Protein product: CASSYSTGDTEAFL.

The rearrangement uses TRBV12-3 or TRBV12-4 and TRBJ2-7; D is unresolved. CDR3 length: 17 amino acids. Trimming took 3 bases from V and 0 from J, leaving 18 bases between them. Written as DNA, the CDR3 is TGTGCCAGCAGTTTCGGTTTTGGGCGGCAGCCCTCCTACGAGCAGTACTTC. Encoded protein: CASSFGFGRQPSYEQYF.

This clonotype was seen a few times. The J gene is TRBJ2-1, the V gene TRBV7-2, with D possibly being TRBD2 (5 bases). The germline CDR1 and CDR2 sequences are SGHTA and FQGNSA. The CDR3 sequence is 15 residues long. V shed 1 base and J shed 9 bases, with 16 bases lying between them. The CDR3 here is CASSLVSTQGGEQFF. The CDR3 nucleotides read TGTGCCAGCAGCTTAGTTAGCACCCAAGGAGGTGAGCAGTTCTTC.

This clonotype showed up just once. J is TRBJ2-1 and V is TRBV12-3 or TRBV12-4; 13 nucleotides align to TRBD2. This CDR3 has 14 amino acids. The V gene end was trimmed by 5 bases and the J gene end by 8 bases; junction bases not matched to a gene: 3. In DNA, the CDR3 is TGTGCCAGCAGTATCGGACTAGCGGGAGATGAGCAGTTCTTC. It translates to CASSIGLAGDEQFF.

The V and J genes are TRBV4-3 and TRBJ2-1, with D possibly TRBD2 on 6 matching bases. With 2 bases removed from V and 1 base from J, the gap between germline ends came to 12 bases. CDR1 and CDR2 (germline): LGHNA, YSLEER. CDR3 length: 16 amino acids. For the CDR3, the DNA is TGCGCCAGCAGCCAAACGAGCGGGCGGTCCTACAATGAGCAGTTCTTC. Amino acid sequence: CASSQTSGRSYNEQFF.

This clonotype has ten or more counts. The chain is built from TRBV20-1 and TRBJ2-3, with 9 bases fitting TRBD1. Trimming took 0 bases from V and 4 from J; bases not matched to a gene: 5. The CDR3 is 15 residues long. Germline V gene data show CDR1 as DFQATT and CDR2 as SNEGSKA (reference sequence). CDR3 coding DNA: TGCAGTGCTAGAGACCCAAGGACAGGGGCAGATACGCAGTATTTT. The encoded protein is CSARDPRTGADTQYF.